This TCR beta chain appears in the sequencing data of a study of blood T cell repertoires in COVID-19. Whole-study context: The study drew acute and convalescent COVID-19 samples from the United States, Italy and Spain. Sources were T cells, B-cell-depleted T cells, or PBMCs; the material itself was cDNA or gDNA.

Per the original methods: Reference gene primer amplification yielded estimated nucleated cell counts. Libraries were prepared by immunoSEQ multiplex PCR; TCRdb keeps only in-frame clonotypes and omits some of them. The V and J calls and the clone size are those of that table, but D and trimming were determined from the DNA. The profile covers over 75,000 clones, with roughly 86% appearing a single time and approximately 1.2% taken by the ten largest. The CDR3 covers 14 residues. In germline, CDR1 is SGHNT, CDR2 YYREEE (reference sequence). V dropped 5 bases and J dropped 3; count of bases not matched to a gene: 4.

The sample consisted of peripheral blood. This chain links TRBV5-4 with TRBJ2-3; 9 nucleotides match TRBD1. The TCR originated in a woman of 80 years or more with acute or convalescent COVID-19. The chain's CDR3 is CASRGQGMTDTQYF. DNA for the CDR3: TGTGCCAGCAGAGGACAGGGGATGACAGATACGCAGTATTTT.